A single sample is the source of the 16 T cell receptor beta chains below, sequenced in a study of OX40 agonist ivuxolimab in advanced cancers. The table came from immunoSEQ multiplex PCR; TCRdb's copy has only in-frame clones and leaves some out. This table has more than 9,000 clones, roughly 71% appearing once. The input for sequencing was CD4+ or CD8+ T cells sorted from blood, taken in a trial of the OX40 agonist ivuxolimab. All receptors derive from an adult with an advanced solid tumor such as melanoma, head and neck, liver or kidney cancer.

This clone has just one count. The genes are TRBV2 and TRBJ2-5; TRBD1 agrees at 8 bases. The J call is uncertain, as TRBJ2-7 better fits the DNA end. CDR3 length: 15 amino acids. In germline, CDR1 is SNHLY, CDR2 FYNNEI. CDR3 bases: TGTGCCAGCAGTGATGGACAGGGACGCCTCTACGAGCAGTACTTC. Translated, it gives CASSDGQGRLYEQYF.

This chain connects TRBV9 to TRBJ1-1; weak D call: TRBD1 (5 bases). This CDR3 has 14 amino acids. Germline V gene data show CDR1 as SGDLS and CDR2 as YYNGEE. Deletions cut 2 bases from V and 1 base from J, with 9 bases between. The CDR3 protein is CASSVGAGNTEAFF. Written as DNA, the CDR3 is TGTGCCAGCAGCGTTGGGGCGGGGAACACTGAAGCTTTCTTT. Drawing the rest from reference TRBV9 and TRBJ1-1, the complete variable domain is DSGVTQTPKHLITATGQRVTLRCSPRSGDLSVYWYQQSLDQGLQFLIQYYNGEERAKGNILERFSAQQFPDLHSELNLSSLELGDSALYFCASSVGAGNTEAFFGQGTRLTVV.

The J gene is TRBJ2-7, the V gene TRBV19; D may be TRBD1 (7 bases). Looked up from germline, CDR1 is LNHDA and CDR2 is SQIVND (reference sequence). The CDR3 is made up of 15 amino acids. V lost 5 bases and J 1 base, leaving 15 bases between the germline ends. The CDR3 spells CASSRRGTESYEQYF. CDR3 sequence (DNA): TGTGCCAGTAGTCGGAGGGGGACAGAGTCCTACGAGCAGTACTTC.

The V gene is TRBV4-1, the J gene TRBJ2-3; 7 positions match TRBD1. V gave up 0 bases and J gave up 4 bases; unmatched junction bases: 4. Looked up from germline, CDR1 is MGHRA and CDR2 is YSYEKL. This CDR3 is 15 amino acids long. CDR3 loop: CASSQDLQGPDTQYF. The CDR3 bases are TGCGCCAGCAGCCAAGATCTACAGGGGCCAGATACGCAGTATTTT.

The rearrangement uses TRBV9 and TRBJ1-6; 7 nucleotides line up with TRBD1. There are 18 residues in the CDR3. After removal of 0 bases from V and 6 bases from J, the junction contained 12 bases not matched to a gene. CDR1 is SGDLS, CDR2 YYNGEE, per germline. CDR3 amino acids: CASSVEDGTVGFNSPLHF. The CDR3 DNA reads as TGTGCCAGCAGCGTAGAGGACGGGACAGTCGGATTTAATTCACCCCTCCACTTT.

A single count supports this clone. The chain uses TRBV6-4 and TRBJ1-3; tentatively, D is TRBD1 (5 bases). This CDR3 has 16 amino acids. Germline CDR1 reads MRHNA; CDR2 reads SNTAGT. V lost 4 bases, J lost 0 bases, and 13 bases lay in between. The CDR3 nucleotides are TGTGCCAGCAGTGGGGGGTCACCAGGCTCTGGAAACACCATATATTTT. It is translated as CASSGGSPGSGNTIYF.

The V gene is TRBV2, the J gene TRBJ1-1, with TRBD1 as a possible D gene (6 bases). Trimming cost V 6 bases and J 5 bases, with 16 bases left between them. CDR3 length: 14 amino acids. Germline CDR1 and CDR2: SNHLY and FYNNEI. The CDR3, as DNA: TGTGCCAGCAGCAATCCCGAAGGGGGGACTGAAGCTTTCTTT. Its translation is CASSNPEGGTEAFF.

This clone was detected only a few times. This chain uses TRBV5-5 with TRBJ1-5, with D tentatively TRBD1 (6 bases). The CDR3 is 16 residues long. The V and J ends lost 3 bases and 5 bases respectively, with 18 bases between them. Germline V gene data show CDR1 as SGHKS and CDR2 as YYEKEE (reference sequence). The CDR3 DNA reads TGTGCCAGCAGCTCGGGGGAGGCAGGGGAGGATCAGCCCCAGCATTTT. It specifies CASSSGEAGEDQPQHF.

CDR3 sequence (DNA): TGCGCCAGCAGCGCCGCTGGTGGGGTACAAGAGACCCAGTACTTC. Translated, it gives CASSAAGGVQETQYF. V and J are TRBV5-1 and TRBJ2-5; unclear D gene. CDR3 length: 15 amino acids. V lost 4 bases and J lost 2, with 15 bases in between. Germline V gene data show CDR1 as SGHRS and CDR2 as YFSETQ.

The chain combines TRBV27 with TRBJ2-7; 9 bases are shared with TRBD2. CDR1 and CDR2 from the germline V gene are MNHEY and SMNVEV (reference sequence). The CDR3 totals 16 residues. The junction had 8 bases not matched to a gene; V was cut back by 5 bases and J by 0 bases. In DNA, the CDR3 is TGTGCCAGCAGTCCCGATCTAGCGGGGAGCTCCTACGAGCAGTACTTC. Amino acids: CASSPDLAGSSYEQYF.

The rearrangement joins TRBV19 to TRBJ1-1; perhaps TRBD1 as D (6 bases). This CDR3 is built from 15 residues. CDR1 and CDR2 from the germline V gene are LNHDA and SQIVND (reference sequence). Trimming cost V 4 bases and J 1 base, with 13 bases left between them. CDR3 sequence: CASSTYGTPNTEAFF. As DNA, the CDR3 is TGTGCCAGTAGTACGTACGGGACACCGAACACTGAAGCTTTCTTT.

V gene TRBV28 combines with J gene TRBJ2-5; TRBD1 is a possible D gene (6 bases). Trimming took off 5 bases at V and 2 bases at J, with 18 bases between the two ends. Per the germline V gene, CDR1 is MDHEN and CDR2 is SYDVKM. This CDR3 has 16 residues. CDR3 in amino acids: CASSHNHRVLQETQYF. The CDR3 nucleotides read TGTGCCAGCAGTCACAACCACAGGGTATTGCAAGAGACCCAGTACTTC.

This chain uses TRBV6-5 with TRBJ1-2; D unclear. Germline values: CDR1 MNHEY, CDR2 SVGAGI. CDR3 length: 12 residues. Trimming stripped 6 bases from V and 3 bases from J, with 8 bases between. The chain's CDR3 is CASSSEYYGYTF. The CDR3 coding sequence is TGTGCCAGCAGCTCCGAATACTATGGCTACACCTTC.

A few counts support this clone. The chain carries TRBV28 and TRBJ2-7; weak D call: TRBD1 (6 bases). This CDR3 spans 12 amino acids. CDR1 is MDHEN and CDR2 is SYDVKM in the germline V gene. V shed 7 bases and J shed 3 bases, with 10 bases lying between them. In nucleotides, the CDR3 is TGTGCCAGCACCAAGACAGGCTACGAGCAGTACTTC. Translating it yields CASTKTGYEQYF.

The chain has TRBV9 and TRBJ1-2, with D perhaps matching TRBD1 (6 bases). This CDR3 has 15 residues. V lost 3 bases, J lost 4 bases, and 16 bases lay in between. The germline gives CDR1 SGDLS, CDR2 YYNGEE. This CDR3 reads CASSASTPGAYGYTF. CDR3 nucleotide sequence: TGTGCCAGCAGCGCGAGCACCCCGGGGGCCTATGGCTACACCTTC.

This clone was seen only a few times. The gene calls are TRBV5-6 and TRBJ2-5; D is unclear. The V and J ends lost 1 base and 5 bases respectively, with 15 bases between them. Germline lookup yields CDR1 SGHDT and CDR2 YYEEEE. The CDR3 contains 15 residues. The CDR3 nucleotides are TGTGCCAGCAGCTTGTTTATCACATCCCTGGAGACCCAGTACTTC. Translation gives CASSLFITSLETQYF.